These 21 T cell receptor beta chains were all obtained from the same sample, sequenced in a study of cytomegalovirus exposure and HLA in healthy donors. Profiled with immunoSEQ multiplex PCR; TCRdb holds only in-frame clones, not every one. The sample yields over 150,000 clones, 91% seen once. Sequencing was performed on PBMCs. The receptor source for this set is a woman in her late teens or twenties in good health and CMV-seropositive.

This clone occurred once. The chain combines TRBV11-2 with TRBJ1-4; no firm D call. V shed 5 bases and J shed 5 bases, with 6 bases lying between them. The CDR3 loop spans 12 amino acids. Germline CDR1 reads SGHAT; CDR2 reads FQNNGV. The CDR3: CASSGANEKLFF. CDR3 bases: TGTGCCAGCAGCGGAGCAAATGAAAAACTGTTTTTT.

This chain links TRBV5-4 with TRBJ2-3, with 9 bases aligning to TRBD2. The V and J ends lost 4 bases and 6 bases, in that order; junction bases with no gene match: 6. The CDR3 contains 14 residues. Germline lookup yields CDR1 SGHNT and CDR2 YYREEE (reference sequence). The CDR3 here is CASSESGRRDTQYF. In nucleotides, the CDR3 is TGTGCCAGCAGCGAAAGCGGGAGGAGGGATACGCAGTATTTT.

The chain links TRBV27 to TRBJ1-2, with 9 bases identical to TRBD1. This CDR3 contains 15 residues. The germline V gene has CDR1 MNHEY and CDR2 SMNVEV (reference sequence). Losses at the gene ends were 5 bases for V and 4 bases for J; bases not matched to a gene: 8. The CDR3 loop reads CASSLGTGGVYGYTF. CDR3 nucleotides: TGTGCCAGCAGTCTGGGCACAGGGGGCGTCTATGGCTACACCTTC.

The genes are TRBV29-1 and TRBJ2-7; 8 bases map to TRBD2. This CDR3 comprises 13 residues. V lost 5 bases, J lost 2 bases, and 5 bases stayed unmatched. CDR1 is SQVTM, CDR2 ANQGSEA, per germline. In DNA form, the CDR3 reads TGCAGCGTTTCGTGGGGACTAGCCTACGAGCAGTACTTC. Translated, it gives CSVSWGLAYEQYF.

CDR3 amino acids: CAISDDGLNQPQHF. As DNA, the CDR3 is TGTGCCATCAGTGATGACGGACTCAATCAGCCCCAGCATTTT. The genes are TRBV10-3 and TRBJ1-5; no clear D gene. The CDR3 spans 14 residues. V gave up 3 bases and J gave up 3 bases, with 9 bases separating them. Germline V gives CDR1 ENHRY, CDR2 SYGVKD.

The chain combines TRBV6-1 with TRBJ2-3, with 12 bases lining up with TRBD2. The trim removed 2 bases at V and 2 bases at J, leaving 14 bases unmatched. This CDR3 has 20 residues. Germline assignment: CDR1 MNHNS and CDR2 SASEGT. This chain's CDR3 is CASSEISGGSSGRATDTQYF. The CDR3 nucleotides read TGTGCCAGCAGTGAAATTAGTGGGGGCTCTAGCGGGAGGGCCACAGATACGCAGTATTTT.

The rearrangement joins TRBV4-2 to TRBJ2-7; the D gene is possibly TRBD2 (6 bases). The CDR3 covers 17 residues. Between the trimmed V and J ends, which lost 4 bases and 2 bases, there was a span of 21 bases. The germline V gene encodes CDR1 LGHNA and CDR2 YNFKEQ. The CDR3: CASSPPLGIGGAYEQYF. The CDR3 nucleotides are TGTGCCAGCAGCCCACCCTTGGGCATCGGCGGGGCCTACGAGCAGTACTTC.

This clone has a handful of counts. The CDR3 DNA reads as TGTGCCAGTCGAACAGGGAATTCACCCCTCCACTTT. This encodes CASRTGNSPLHF. V gene TRBV19 combines with J gene TRBJ1-6; TRBD1 might be the D (6 bases). This CDR3 has 12 amino acids. Per germline, CDR1 LNHDA and CDR2 SQIVND (reference sequence). The V gene lost 8 bases and the J gene lost 7 bases, with 9 bases spanning the gap.

This chain joins TRBV29-1 and TRBJ1-2; TRBD1 is a possible D gene (5 bases). V was shortened by 2 bases and J by 6 bases, with 13 bases between the two germline ends. Germline-derived CDR1 and CDR2 are SQVTM and ANQGSEA. This CDR3 comprises 13 residues. The CDR3 region has the DNA TGCAGCGTTGAACCGTGGGGGGTCAATGGCTACACCTTC. Translated: CSVEPWGVNGYTF.

The rearrangement joins TRBV27 to TRBJ2-7; D ambiguous. The germline V and J ends were trimmed by 5 bases and 3 bases, with 11 bases remaining between them. This CDR3 has 13 amino acids. Per germline, CDR1 MNHEY and CDR2 SMNVEV (reference sequence). The CDR3 protein is CASSPSLYYEQYF. CDR3 sequence (DNA): TGTGCCAGCAGTCCGTCCCTTTACTACGAGCAGTACTTC.

The chain recombines TRBV7-6 with TRBJ2-3, with D possibly matching TRBD2 (6 bases). Trimming pared 3 bases from V and 6 bases from J, leaving 16 bases between. This CDR3 region has 15 residues. Germline-derived CDR1 and CDR2 are SGHVS and FNYEAQ. The CDR3 DNA reads as TGTGCCAGCAGCTTGAAAACCGGGGGTGGTGATACGCAGTATTTT. Translating gives CASSLKTGGGDTQYF.

V and J are TRBV5-1 and TRBJ2-7; TRBD2 agrees at 10 bases. Germline V gene sequence: CDR1 SGHRS, CDR2 YFSETQ. V gave up 1 base and J gave up 0 bases; unmatched junction bases: 7. The CDR3 is made up of 17 amino acids. CDR3 protein: CASSLNSGRPSSYEQYF. CDR3 sequence (DNA): TGCGCCAGCAGCTTGAATAGCGGGAGGCCCTCCTCCTACGAGCAGTACTTC. Full variable domain (rest looked up from reference TRBV5-1 and TRBJ2-7): KAGVTQTPRYLIKTRGQQVTLSCSPISGHRSVSWYQQTPGQGLQFLFEYFSETQRNKGNFPGRFSGRQFSNSRSEMNVSTLELGDSALYLCASSLNSGRPSSYEQYFGPGTRLTVT.

The genes are TRBV10-3 and TRBJ1-1; a weak D match, TRBD1 (5 bases). The V end was cut by 4 bases, the J end by 4 bases, with 16 bases between. Per the germline V gene, CDR1 is ENHRY and CDR2 is SYGVKD. The CDR3 totals 15 residues. CDR3 in DNA: TGTGCCATCAGTGCGTACAGGAACGAAGGCACTGAAGCTTTCTTT. It specifies CAISAYRNEGTEAFF.

The chain carries TRBV6-5 and TRBJ1-5; a possible D gene is TRBD1 (6 bases). This CDR3 spans 15 amino acids. V lost 0 bases and J 2 bases, leaving 8 bases between the germline ends. CDR1 and CDR2 from the germline V gene are MNHEY and SVGAGI. In DNA, the CDR3 is TGTGCCAGCAGTTACTCGTCAGGGGGCAATCAGCCCCAGCATTTT. Translated: CASSYSSGGNQPQHF.

The genes are TRBV19 and TRBJ2-1, with 12 bases matching TRBD2. Per germline, CDR1 LNHDA and CDR2 SQIVND (reference sequence). The CDR3 covers 17 residues. V lost 5 bases to trimming and J lost 6 bases; unmatched junction nucleotides: 11. Written as DNA, the CDR3 is TGTGCCAGTAGTGAACCGGGACTAGCGGGCTATTCCAATGAGCAGTTCTTC. Protein sequence: CASSEPGLAGYSNEQFF.

DNA of the CDR3: TGTGCCAGCAGGGGCGGACAGGCTAATCAGCCCCAGCATTTT. Translating it yields CASRGGQANQPQHF. The chain employs TRBV6-6 and TRBJ1-5; 7 bases line up with TRBD1. Trimming took 6 bases from V and 4 from J; bases not matched to a gene: 6. CDR1 and CDR2 (germline): MNHNY, SVGAGI (reference sequence). This CDR3 has 14 amino acids.

The chain employs TRBV9 and TRBJ2-3; D gene uncertain. V lost 4 bases, J lost 4 bases, and 7 bases lay in between. Germline lookup yields CDR1 SGDLS and CDR2 YYNGEE. The CDR3 length is 12 residues. CDR3 sequence (DNA): TGTGCCAGCAGCCCCCCATCAGATACGCAGTATTTT. Amino acids: CASSPPSDTQYF.

The CDR3 region has the DNA TGTGCCAGCAGCTTAGCCCTCACAGATACGCAGTATTTT. This encodes CASSLALTDTQYF. This chain connects TRBV7-2 to TRBJ2-3, with no clear D. The CDR3 length is 13 residues. Germline CDR1 reads SGHTA; CDR2 reads FQGNSA. V lost 0 bases and J 2 bases, leaving 3 bases between the germline ends.

The CDR3 protein is CASSIDRSGTQYF. The CDR3, as DNA: TGTGCCAGTAGTATAGATCGATCGGGAACGCAGTATTTT. The chain links TRBV19 to TRBJ2-3, with D maybe TRBD2 (5 bases). Looked up from germline, CDR1 is LNHDA and CDR2 is SQIVND (reference sequence). V was trimmed by 0 bases and J by 9 bases, leaving 10 bases between them. This CDR3 contains 13 residues.

This clone was recorded only once. The chain carries TRBV15 and TRBJ1-4; 8 nucleotides match TRBD1. Looked up from germline, CDR1 is LNHNV and CDR2 is YYDKDF (reference sequence). The CDR3 has 16 residues. With 5 bases clipped from V and 7 bases from J, the junction kept 12 bases outside the gene matches. The CDR3 is CATSGQRQGRGEKLFF. The DNA of the CDR3 is TGTGCCACCAGCGGACAACGACAGGGGCGTGGTGAAAAACTGTTTTTT.

The chain recombines TRBV9 with TRBJ2-5, with TRBD2 identical over 12 bases. The V gene end was trimmed by 0 bases and the J gene end by 5 bases; junction bases not matched to a gene: 5. CDR1 SGDLS and CDR2 YYNGEE come from the germline V gene. The CDR3 totals 16 residues. As DNA, the CDR3 is TGTGCCAGCAGCGTAGACCTAGCGGGGGGGCTGGAGACCCAGTACTTC. Protein sequence: CASSVDLAGGLETQYF.